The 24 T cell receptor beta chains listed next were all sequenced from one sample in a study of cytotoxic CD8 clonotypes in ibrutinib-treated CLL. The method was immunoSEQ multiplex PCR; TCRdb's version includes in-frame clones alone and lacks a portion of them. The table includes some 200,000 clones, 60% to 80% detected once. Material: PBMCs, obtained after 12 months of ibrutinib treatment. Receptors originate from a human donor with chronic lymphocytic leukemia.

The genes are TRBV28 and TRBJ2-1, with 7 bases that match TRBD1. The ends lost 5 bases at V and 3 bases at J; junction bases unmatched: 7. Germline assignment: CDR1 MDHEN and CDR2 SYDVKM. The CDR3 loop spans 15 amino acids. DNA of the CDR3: TGTGCCAGCAGTCGCAGGGGGTGGAACTACAATGAGCAGTTCTTC. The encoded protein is CASSRRGWNYNEQFF.

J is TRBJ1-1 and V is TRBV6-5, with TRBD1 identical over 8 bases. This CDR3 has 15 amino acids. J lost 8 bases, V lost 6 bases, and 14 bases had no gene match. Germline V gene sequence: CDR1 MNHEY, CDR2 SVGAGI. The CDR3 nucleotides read TGTGCCAGCAGACCCAGGACAGGGTTCGCTTGGGAAGCTTTCTTT. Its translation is CASRPRTGFAWEAFF.

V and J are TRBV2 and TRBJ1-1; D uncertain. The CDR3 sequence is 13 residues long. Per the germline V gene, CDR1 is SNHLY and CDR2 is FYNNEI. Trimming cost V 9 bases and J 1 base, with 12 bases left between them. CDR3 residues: CASKRAENTEAFF. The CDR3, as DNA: TGTGCCAGTAAGAGGGCCGAGAACACTGAAGCTTTCTTT.

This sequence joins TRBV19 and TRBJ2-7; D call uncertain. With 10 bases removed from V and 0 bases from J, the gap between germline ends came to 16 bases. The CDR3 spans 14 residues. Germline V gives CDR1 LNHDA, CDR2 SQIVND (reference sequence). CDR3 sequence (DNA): TGTGCCACTCGGGCATTCCTGAACTCCTACGAGCAGTACTTC. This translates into CATRAFLNSYEQYF.

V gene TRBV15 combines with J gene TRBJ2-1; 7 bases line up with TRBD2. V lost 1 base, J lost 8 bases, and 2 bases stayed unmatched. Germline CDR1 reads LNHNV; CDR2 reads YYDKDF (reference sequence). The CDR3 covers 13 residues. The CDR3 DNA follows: TGTGCCACCAGCAGAGGGGGGAGGGATGAGCAGTTCTTC. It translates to CATSRGGRDEQFF.

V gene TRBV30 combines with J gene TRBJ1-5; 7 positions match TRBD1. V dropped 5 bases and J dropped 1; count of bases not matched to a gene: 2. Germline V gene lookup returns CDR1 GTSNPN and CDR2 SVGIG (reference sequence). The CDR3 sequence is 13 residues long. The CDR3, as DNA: TGTGCCTGGGCGACAGGGAGCAATCAGCCCCAGCATTTT. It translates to CAWATGSNQPQHF.

The DNA of the CDR3 is TGTGCCTGGAGTGTTTTGGGGACCTATGGCTACACCTTC. Encoded protein: CAWSVLGTYGYTF. The chain combines TRBV30 with TRBJ1-2; possible D gene TRBD1, 5 bases. Germline V lookup: CDR1 GTSNPN, CDR2 SVGIG (reference sequence). V dropped 0 bases and J dropped 4 bases, with 9 bases sitting between them. The CDR3 loop spans 13 amino acids.

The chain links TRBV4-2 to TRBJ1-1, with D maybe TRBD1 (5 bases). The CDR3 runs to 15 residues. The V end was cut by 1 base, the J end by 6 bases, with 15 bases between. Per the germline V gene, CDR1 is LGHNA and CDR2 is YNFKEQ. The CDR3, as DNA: TGTGCCAGCAGCCAAGGTTCCCAGGGATGGGCTGAAGCTTTCTTT. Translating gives CASSQGSQGWAEAFF.

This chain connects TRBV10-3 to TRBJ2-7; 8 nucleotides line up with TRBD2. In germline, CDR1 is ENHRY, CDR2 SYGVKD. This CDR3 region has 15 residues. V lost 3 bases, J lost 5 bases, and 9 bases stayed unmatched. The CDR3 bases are TGTGCCATCAGTGACCCGGGACTAGTCAAAAACGAGCAGTACTTC. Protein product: CAISDPGLVKNEQYF.

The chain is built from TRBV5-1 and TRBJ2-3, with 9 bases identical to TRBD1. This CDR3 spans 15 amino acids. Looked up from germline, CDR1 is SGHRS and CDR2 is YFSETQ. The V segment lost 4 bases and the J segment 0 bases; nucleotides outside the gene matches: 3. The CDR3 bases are TGCGCCAGCAGCCCGGGACAGGGCAGCACAGATACGCAGTATTTT. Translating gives CASSPGQGSTDTQYF.

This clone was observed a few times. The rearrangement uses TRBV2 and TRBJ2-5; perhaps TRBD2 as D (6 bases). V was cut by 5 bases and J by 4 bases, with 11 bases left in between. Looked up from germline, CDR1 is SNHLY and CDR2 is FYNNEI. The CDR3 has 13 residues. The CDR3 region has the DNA TGTGCCAGCAGTTTGGGACTTGGAGAGACCCAGTACTTC. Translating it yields CASSLGLGETQYF. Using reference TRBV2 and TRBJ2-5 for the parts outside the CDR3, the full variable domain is EPEVTQTPSHQVTQMGQEVILRCVPISNHLYFYWYRQILGQKVEFLVSFYNNEISEKSEIFDDQFSVERPDGSNFTLKIRSTKLEDSAMYFCASSLGLGETQYFGPGTRLLVL.

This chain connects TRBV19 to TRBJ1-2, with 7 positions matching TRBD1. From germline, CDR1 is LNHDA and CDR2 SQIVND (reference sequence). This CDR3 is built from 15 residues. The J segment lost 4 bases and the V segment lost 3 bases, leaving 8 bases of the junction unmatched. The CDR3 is CASSITRSGGYGYTF. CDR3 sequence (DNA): TGTGCCAGTAGTATCACCCGGTCAGGGGGCTATGGCTACACCTTC.

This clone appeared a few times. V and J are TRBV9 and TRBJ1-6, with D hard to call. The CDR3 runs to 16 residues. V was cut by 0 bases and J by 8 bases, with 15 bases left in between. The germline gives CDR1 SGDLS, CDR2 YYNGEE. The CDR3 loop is CASSVDGYPGDSPLHF. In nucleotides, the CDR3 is TGTGCCAGCAGCGTAGACGGGTATCCGGGTGATTCACCCCTCCACTTT. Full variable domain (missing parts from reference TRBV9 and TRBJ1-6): DSGVTQTPKHLITATGQRVTLRCSPRSGDLSVYWYQQSLDQGLQFLIQYYNGEERAKGNILERFSAQQFPDLHSELNLSSLELGDSALYFCASSVDGYPGDSPLHFGNGTRLTVT.

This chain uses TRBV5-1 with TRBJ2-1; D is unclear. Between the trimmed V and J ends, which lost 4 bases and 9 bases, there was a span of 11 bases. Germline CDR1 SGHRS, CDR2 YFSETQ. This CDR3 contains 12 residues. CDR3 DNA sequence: TGCGCCAGCAGCCTCTCGATGGGTGAGCAGTTCTTC. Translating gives CASSLSMGEQFF.

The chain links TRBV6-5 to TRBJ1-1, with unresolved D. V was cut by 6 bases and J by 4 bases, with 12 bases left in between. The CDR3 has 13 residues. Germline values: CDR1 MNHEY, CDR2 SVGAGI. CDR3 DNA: TGTGCCAGCAGCCGCGGATTATCCACTGAAGCTTTCTTT. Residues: CASSRGLSTEAFF.

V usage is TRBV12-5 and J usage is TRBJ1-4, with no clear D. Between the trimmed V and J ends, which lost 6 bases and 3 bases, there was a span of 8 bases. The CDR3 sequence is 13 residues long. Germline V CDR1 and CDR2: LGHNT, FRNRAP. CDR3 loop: CASGRVPNEKLFF. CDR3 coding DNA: TGTGCTAGTGGCCGGGTCCCTAATGAAAAACTGTTTTTT.

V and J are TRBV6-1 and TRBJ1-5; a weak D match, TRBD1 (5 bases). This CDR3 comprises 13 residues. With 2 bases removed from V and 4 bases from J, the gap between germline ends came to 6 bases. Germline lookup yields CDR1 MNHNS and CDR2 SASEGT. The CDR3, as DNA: TGTGCCAGCAGTGAAAACAGGAATCAGCCCCAGCATTTT. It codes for CASSENRNQPQHF.

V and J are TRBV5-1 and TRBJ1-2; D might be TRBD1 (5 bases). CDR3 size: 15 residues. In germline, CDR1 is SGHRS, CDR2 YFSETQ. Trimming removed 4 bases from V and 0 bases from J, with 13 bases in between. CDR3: CASSPRGHPNYGYTF. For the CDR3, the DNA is TGCGCCAGCAGCCCAAGAGGACATCCTAACTATGGCTACACCTTC.

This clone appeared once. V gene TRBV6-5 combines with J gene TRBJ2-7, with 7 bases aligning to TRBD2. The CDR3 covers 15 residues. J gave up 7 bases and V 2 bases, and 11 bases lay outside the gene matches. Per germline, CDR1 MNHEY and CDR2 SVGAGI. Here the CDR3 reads CASSYIGSSGGEQYF. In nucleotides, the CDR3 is TGTGCCAGCAGTTACATCGGGTCCTCGGGGGGTGAGCAGTACTTC.

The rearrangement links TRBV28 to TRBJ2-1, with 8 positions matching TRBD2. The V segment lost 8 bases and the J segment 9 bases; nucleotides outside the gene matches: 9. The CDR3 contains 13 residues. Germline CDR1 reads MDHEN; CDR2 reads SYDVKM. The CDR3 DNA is TGTGCCAGCGGGGTAGCGGGAAAGTCTGAGCAGTTCTTC. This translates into CASGVAGKSEQFF. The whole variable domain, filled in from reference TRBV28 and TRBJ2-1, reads DVKVTQSSRYLVKRTGEKVFLECVQDMDHENMFWYRQDPGLGLRLIYFSYDVKMKEKGDIPEGYSVSREKKERFSLILESASTNQTSMYLCASGVAGKSEQFFGPGTRLTVL.

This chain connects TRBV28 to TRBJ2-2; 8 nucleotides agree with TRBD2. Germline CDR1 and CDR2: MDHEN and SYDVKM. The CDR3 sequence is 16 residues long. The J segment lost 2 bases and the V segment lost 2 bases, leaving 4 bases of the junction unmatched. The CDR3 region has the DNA TGTGCCAGCAGTTTAACAGCGGGGGATAACACCGGGGAGCTGTTTTTT. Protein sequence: CASSLTAGDNTGELFF.

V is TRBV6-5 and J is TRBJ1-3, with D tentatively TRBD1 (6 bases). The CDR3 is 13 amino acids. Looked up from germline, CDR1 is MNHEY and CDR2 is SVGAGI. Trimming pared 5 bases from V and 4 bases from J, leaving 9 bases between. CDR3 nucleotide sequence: TGTGCCAGCAGTGACAGGCAGGGAAACACCATATATTTT. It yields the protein CASSDRQGNTIYF.

The CDR3 reads CASSPGTDYWWGYTF. DNA of the CDR3: TGTGCCAGCTCACCGGGGACAGATTACTGGTGGGGCTACACCTTC. The chain couples TRBV18 to TRBJ1-2; 7 nucleotides line up with TRBD1. There are 15 residues in the CDR3. The V and J ends lost 3 bases and 8 bases, in that order; junction bases with no gene match: 12. Germline-derived CDR1 and CDR2 are KGHSH and LQKENI.

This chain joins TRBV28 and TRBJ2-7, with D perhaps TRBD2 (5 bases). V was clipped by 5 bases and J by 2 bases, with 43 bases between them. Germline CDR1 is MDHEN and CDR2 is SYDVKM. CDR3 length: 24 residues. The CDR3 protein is CASSHPGISRVRWPDSAQAYEQYF. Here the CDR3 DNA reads TGTGCCAGCAGTCATCCCGGGATAAGCCGTGTCCGTTGGCCGGATTCAGCCCAGGCCTACGAGCAGTACTTC. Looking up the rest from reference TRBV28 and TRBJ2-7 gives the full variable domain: DVKVTQSSRYLVKRTGEKVFLECVQDMDHENMFWYRQDPGLGLRLIYFSYDVKMKEKGDIPEGYSVSREKKERFSLILESASTNQTSMYLCASSHPGISRVRWPDSAQAYEQYFGPGTRLTVT.